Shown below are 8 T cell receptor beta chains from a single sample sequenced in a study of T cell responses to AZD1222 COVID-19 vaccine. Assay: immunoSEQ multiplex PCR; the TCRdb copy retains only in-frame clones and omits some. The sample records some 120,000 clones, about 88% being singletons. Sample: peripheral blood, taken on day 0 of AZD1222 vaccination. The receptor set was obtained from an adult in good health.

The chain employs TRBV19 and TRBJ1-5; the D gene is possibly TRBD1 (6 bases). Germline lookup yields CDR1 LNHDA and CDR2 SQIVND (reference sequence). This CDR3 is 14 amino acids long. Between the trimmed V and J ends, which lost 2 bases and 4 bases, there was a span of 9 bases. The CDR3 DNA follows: TGTGCCAGTAGTATATTGGACAGTAATCAGCCCCAGCATTTT. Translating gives CASSILDSNQPQHF.

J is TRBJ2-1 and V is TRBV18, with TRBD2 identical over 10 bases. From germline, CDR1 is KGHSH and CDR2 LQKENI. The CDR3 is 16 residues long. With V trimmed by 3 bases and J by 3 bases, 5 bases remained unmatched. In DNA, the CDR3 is TGTGCCAGCTCACCGACGGGACTAGCGAGCTACAATGAGCAGTTCTTC. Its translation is CASSPTGLASYNEQFF.

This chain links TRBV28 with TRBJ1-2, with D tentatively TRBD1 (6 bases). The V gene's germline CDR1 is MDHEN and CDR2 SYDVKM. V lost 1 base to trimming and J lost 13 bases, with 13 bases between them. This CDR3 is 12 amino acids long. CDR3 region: CASSLSQGPSTF. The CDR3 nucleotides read TGTGCCAGCAGTTTATCCCAGGGGCCATCCACCTTC.

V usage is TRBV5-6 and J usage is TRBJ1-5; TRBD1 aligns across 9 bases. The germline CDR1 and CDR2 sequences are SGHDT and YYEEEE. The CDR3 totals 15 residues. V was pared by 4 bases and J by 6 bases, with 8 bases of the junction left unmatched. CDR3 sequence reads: CASSLGDRDSQPQHF. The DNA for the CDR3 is TGTGCCAGCAGCCTAGGGGACAGGGACAGTCAGCCCCAGCATTTT.

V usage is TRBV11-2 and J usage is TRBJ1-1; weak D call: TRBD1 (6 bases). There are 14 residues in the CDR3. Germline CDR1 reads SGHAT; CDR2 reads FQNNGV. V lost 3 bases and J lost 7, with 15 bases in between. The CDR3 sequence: CASSLLRGGGEAFF. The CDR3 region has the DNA TGTGCCAGCAGCTTGCTCAGGGGAGGGGGTGAAGCTTTCTTT.

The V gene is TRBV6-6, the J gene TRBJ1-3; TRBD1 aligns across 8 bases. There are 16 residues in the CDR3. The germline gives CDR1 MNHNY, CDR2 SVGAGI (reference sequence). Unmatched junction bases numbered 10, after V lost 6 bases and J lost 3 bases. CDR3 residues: CASRTSVRGLGNTIYF. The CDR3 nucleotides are TGTGCCAGCAGAACATCGGTCAGGGGGCTTGGAAACACCATATATTTT.

The CDR3: CASSTGLNEKLFF. The CDR3 DNA sequence: TGTGCCAGCTCAACAGGTCTCAATGAAAAACTGTTTTTT. V usage is TRBV18 and J usage is TRBJ1-4; TRBD1 might be the D (5 bases). This CDR3 has 13 amino acids. Germline V gene sequence: CDR1 KGHSH, CDR2 LQKENI. The germline V and J ends were trimmed by 5 bases and 5 bases, with 9 bases remaining between them.

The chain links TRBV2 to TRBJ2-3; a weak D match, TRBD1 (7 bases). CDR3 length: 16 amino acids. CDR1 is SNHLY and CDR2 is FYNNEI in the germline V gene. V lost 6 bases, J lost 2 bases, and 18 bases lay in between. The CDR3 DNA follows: TGTGCCAGCAGCCCAAAGGGGGGACAGATCACAGATACGCAGTATTTT. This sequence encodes CASSPKGGQITDTQYF.